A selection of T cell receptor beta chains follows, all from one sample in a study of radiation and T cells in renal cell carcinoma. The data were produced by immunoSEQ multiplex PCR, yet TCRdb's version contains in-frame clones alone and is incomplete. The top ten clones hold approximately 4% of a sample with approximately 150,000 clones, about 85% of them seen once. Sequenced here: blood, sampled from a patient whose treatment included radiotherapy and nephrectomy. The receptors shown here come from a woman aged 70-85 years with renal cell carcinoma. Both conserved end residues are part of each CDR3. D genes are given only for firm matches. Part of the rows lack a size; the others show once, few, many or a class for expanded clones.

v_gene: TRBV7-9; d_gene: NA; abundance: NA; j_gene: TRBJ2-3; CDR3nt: TGTGCCAGCAGCTTACCAGGGAAGGATACAGATACGCAGTATTTT; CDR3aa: CASSLPGKDTDTQYF
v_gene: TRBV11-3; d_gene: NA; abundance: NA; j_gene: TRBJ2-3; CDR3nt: TGTGCCAGCAGCTTAAGGAATACAGATACGCAGTATTTT; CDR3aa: CASSLRNTDTQYF
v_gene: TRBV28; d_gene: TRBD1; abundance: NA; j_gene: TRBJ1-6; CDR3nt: TGTGCCAGCAGTGGACAGGGTTATAATTCACCCCTCCACTTT; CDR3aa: CASSGQGYNSPLHF
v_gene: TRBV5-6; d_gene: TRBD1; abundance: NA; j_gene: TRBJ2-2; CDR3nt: TGTGCCAGCGGCGGACAGGGGGCGTACACCGGGGAGCTGTTTTTT; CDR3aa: CASGGQGAYTGELFF
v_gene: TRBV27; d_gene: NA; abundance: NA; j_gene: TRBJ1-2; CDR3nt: TGTGCCAGCGCCCCCCGGGCCGCGAACTATGGCTACACCTTC; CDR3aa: CASAPRAANYGYTF
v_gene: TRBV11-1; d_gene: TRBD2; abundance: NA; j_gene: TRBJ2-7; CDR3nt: TGTGCCAGCAGCTTACTGCGCGGGAGCTCCTACGAGCAGTACTTC; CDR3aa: CASSLLRGSSYEQYF
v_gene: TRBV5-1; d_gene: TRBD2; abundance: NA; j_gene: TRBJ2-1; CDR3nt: TGCGCCAGCAGCTTGGACTCAGCGGGGGGAAAATACAATGAGCAGTTCTTC; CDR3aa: CASSLDSAGGKYNEQFF
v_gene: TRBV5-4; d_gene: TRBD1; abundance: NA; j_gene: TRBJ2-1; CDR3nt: TGTGCCAGCAGCAACGGACAGGGCTCCCTGAATGAGCAGTTCTTC; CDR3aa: CASSNGQGSLNEQFF
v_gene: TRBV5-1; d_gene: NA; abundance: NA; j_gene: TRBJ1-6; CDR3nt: TGCGCCAGCAGCTTGATAGAATTGGGGGGTCGGAGGTCCTATAATTCACCCCTCCACTTT; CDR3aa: CASSLIELGGRRSYNSPLHF
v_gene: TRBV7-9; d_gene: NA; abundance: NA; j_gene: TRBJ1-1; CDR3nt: TGTGCCAGCAGCTTAGGAGCAGGGGCCCGAACTGAAGCTTTCTTT; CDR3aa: CASSLGAGARTEAFF
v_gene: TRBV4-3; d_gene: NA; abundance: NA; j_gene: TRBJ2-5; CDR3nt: TGCGCCAGGCGGGCTGGGGAGACCCAGTACTTC; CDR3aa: CARRAGETQYF
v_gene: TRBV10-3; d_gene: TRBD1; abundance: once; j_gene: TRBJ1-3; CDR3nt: TGTGCCATCGGGGACAGGGCCTCTGGAAACACCATATATTTT; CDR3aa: CAIGDRASGNTIYF
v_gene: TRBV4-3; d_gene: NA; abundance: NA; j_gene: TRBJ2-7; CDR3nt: TGCGCCAGCAGCCTGGGGGGCGAGCAGTACTTC; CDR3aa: CASSLGGEQYF
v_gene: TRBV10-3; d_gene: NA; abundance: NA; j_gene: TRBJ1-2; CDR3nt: TGTGCCATCAGTGAGCCGGCGGGGGGCAGCTATGGCTACACCTTC; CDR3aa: CAISEPAGGSYGYTF
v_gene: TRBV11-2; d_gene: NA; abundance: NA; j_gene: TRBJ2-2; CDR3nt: TGTGCCAGCAGCTTATGGCTAGCTGACGGGGGGGAGCTGTTTTTT; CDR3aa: CASSLWLADGGELFF
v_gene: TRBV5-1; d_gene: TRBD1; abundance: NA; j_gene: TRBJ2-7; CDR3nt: TGCGCCAGCAGCCCCGTGGCAGGGGGCGTTTACGAGCAGTACTTC; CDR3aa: CASSPVAGGVYEQYF
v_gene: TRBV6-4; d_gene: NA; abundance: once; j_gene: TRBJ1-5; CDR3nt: TGTGCCAGCAGTGACTCGTATGGGGGCGGCCAGCCCCAGCATTTT; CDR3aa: CASSDSYGGGQPQHF
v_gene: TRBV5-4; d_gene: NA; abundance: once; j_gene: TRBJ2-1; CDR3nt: TGTGCCAGCAGACCCGCCGAGAGCTCCTACAATGAGCAGTTCTTC; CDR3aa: CASRPAESSYNEQFF
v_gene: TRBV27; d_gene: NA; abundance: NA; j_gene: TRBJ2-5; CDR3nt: TGTGCCAGCAGTTCCCCGGGTAGCGGTGGGGTAAGAGAGACCCAGTACTTC; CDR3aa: CASSSPGSGGVRETQYF
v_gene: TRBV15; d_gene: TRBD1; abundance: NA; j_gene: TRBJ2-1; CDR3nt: TGTGCCACCAGCAGAGATAGGGCAACAGGGGGCGATGAGCAGTTCTTC; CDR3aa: CATSRDRATGGDEQFF
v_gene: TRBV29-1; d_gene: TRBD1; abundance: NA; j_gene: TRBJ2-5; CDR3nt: TGCAGCGTCGCACCCGACAGGGGGACGGAGACCCAGTACTTC; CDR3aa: CSVAPDRGTETQYF
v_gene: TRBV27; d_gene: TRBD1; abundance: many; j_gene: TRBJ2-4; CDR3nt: TGTGCCAGCAGTACCCAGGGGGACATTCAGTACTTC; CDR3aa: CASSTQGDIQYF
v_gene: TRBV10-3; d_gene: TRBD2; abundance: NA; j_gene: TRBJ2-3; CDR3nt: TGTGCCATCAGTAAAGCGGGGGGGCGAGATACGCAGTATTTT; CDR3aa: CAISKAGGRDTQYF
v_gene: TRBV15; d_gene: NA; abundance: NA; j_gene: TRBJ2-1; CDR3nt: TGTGCCACCAGTAGAGTTGCCGGGAGCTCCTACAATGAGCAGTTCTTC; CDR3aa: CATSRVAGSSYNEQFF
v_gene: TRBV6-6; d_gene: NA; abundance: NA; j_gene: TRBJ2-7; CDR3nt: TGTGCCAGCAGTTCTGGATGGGGTGAGCAGTACTTC; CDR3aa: CASSSGWGEQYF
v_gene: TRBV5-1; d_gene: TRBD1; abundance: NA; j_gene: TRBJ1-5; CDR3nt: TGCGCCAGCAGCTTGGGCCCGACAGGGGGAAGCAATCAGCCCCAGCATTTT; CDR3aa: CASSLGPTGGSNQPQHF
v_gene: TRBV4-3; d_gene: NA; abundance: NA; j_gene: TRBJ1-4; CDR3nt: TGCGCCAGCAGCCAACAAGTTGCCAGGGGCATTAATGAAAAACTGTTTTTT; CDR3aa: CASSQQVARGINEKLFF
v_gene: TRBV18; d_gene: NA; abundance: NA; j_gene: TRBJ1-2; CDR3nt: TGTGCCAGCTCACCAAGTACACAGACCTATGGCTACACCTTC; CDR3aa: CASSPSTQTYGYTF
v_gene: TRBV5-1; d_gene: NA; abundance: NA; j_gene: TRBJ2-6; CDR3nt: TGCGCCAGCAGCTTAACCGGGTCCCAGGGGGCCAACGTCCTGACTTTC; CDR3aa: CASSLTGSQGANVLTF
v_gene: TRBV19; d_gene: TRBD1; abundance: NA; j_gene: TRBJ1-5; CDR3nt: TGTGCCAGTATTCGACAGGGGGTCGGTCAGCCCCAGCATTTT; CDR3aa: CASIRQGVGQPQHF
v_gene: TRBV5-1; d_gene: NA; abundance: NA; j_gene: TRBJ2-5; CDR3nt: TGCGCCAGCAGTCTCAGCGGTGAAGAGACCCAGTACTTC; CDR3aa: CASSLSGEETQYF
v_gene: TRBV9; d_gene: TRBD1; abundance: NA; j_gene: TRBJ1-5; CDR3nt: TGTGCCAGCAGCGTAGCCGGGACAGGGAGTCAGCCCCAGCATTTT; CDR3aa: CASSVAGTGSQPQHF
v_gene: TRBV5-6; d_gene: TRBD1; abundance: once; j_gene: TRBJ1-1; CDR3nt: TGTGCCAGCAGCTCGGCTTGGGACAGGGTGGCAATGAACACTGAAGCTTTCTTT; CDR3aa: CASSSAWDRVAMNTEAFF
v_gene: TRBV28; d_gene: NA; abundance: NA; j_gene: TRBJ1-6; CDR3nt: TGTGCCAGCAGTTTAGATGGACAGCGTAATTCACCCCTCCACTTT; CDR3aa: CASSLDGQRNSPLHF
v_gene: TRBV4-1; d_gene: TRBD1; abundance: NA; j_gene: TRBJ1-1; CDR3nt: TGCGCCAGCAGCCAAGGCGGGACAGGGGGCGCGAGGACTGAAGCTTTCTTT; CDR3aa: CASSQGGTGGARTEAFF
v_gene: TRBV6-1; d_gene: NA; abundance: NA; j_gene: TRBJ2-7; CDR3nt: TGTGCCACCGAGTCCAGGTCTTTCTCCTACGAGCAGTACTTC; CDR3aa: CATESRSFSYEQYF
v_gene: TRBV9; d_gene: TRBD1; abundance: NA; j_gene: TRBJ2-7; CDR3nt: TGTGCCAGCAGCGTTACCGGGACAGGCGCACCCTACGAGCAGTACTTC; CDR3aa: CASSVTGTGAPYEQYF
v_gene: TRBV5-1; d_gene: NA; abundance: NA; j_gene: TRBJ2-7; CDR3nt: TGCGCCAGCAGCGTGGGGGGGCCTCTCGAGCAGTACTTC; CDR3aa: CASSVGGPLEQYF
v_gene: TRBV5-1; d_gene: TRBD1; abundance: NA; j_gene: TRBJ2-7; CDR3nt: TGCGCCAGCAGCTTGGTAGGGACAGGGGGTACAGACGAGCAGTACTTC; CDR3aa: CASSLVGTGGTDEQYF
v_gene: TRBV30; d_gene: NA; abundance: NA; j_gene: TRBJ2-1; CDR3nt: TGTGCCTGGGGTCGTAAGGGGGGCTCCTACAATGAGCAGTTCTTC; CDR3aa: CAWGRKGGSYNEQFF
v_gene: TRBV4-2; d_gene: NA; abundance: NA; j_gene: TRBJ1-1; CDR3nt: TGTGCCAGCAGCCAAGATTTGGCAGCTCACACTGAAGCTTTCTTT; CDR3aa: CASSQDLAAHTEAFF
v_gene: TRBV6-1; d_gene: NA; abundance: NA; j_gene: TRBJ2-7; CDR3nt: TGTGCCAGCAGCCTTAACTCGGGGGAGTACGAGCAGTACTTC; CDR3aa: CASSLNSGEYEQYF
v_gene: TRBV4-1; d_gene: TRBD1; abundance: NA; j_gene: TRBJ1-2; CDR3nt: TGCGCCAGCAGCCAACGGGACAGTCCAATTGGCTACACCTTC; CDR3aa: CASSQRDSPIGYTF
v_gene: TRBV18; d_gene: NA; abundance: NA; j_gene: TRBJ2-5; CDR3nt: TGTGCCAGCTCACTGGATTTACAAGAGACCCAGTACTTC; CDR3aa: CASSLDLQETQYF
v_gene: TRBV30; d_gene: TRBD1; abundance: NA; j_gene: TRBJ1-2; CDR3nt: TGTGCCTGGAGTCCCGGGACAGTGACACTCTATGGCTACACCTTC; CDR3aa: CAWSPGTVTLYGYTF
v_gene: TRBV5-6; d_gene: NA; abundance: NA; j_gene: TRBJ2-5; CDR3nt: TGTGCCAGCAGCTTAAGGGGACAATGGGAGCGGACCCAGTACTTC; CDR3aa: CASSLRGQWERTQYF
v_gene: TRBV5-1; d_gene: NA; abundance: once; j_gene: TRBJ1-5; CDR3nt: TGCGCCAGCAGCTTGGCCGGAACGAGCAATCAGCCCCAGCATTTT; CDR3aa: CASSLAGTSNQPQHF
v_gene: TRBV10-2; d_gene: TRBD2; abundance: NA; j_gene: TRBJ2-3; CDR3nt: TGCGCCAGCAGCCCGACGACTAGCGGAAGCACAGATACGCAGTATTTT; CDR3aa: CASSPTTSGSTDTQYF
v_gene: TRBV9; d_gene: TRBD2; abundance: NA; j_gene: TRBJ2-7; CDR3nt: TGTGCCAGCAGCGTAGGGTGGGGGGGCTCCTACGAGCAGTACTTC; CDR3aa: CASSVGWGGSYEQYF